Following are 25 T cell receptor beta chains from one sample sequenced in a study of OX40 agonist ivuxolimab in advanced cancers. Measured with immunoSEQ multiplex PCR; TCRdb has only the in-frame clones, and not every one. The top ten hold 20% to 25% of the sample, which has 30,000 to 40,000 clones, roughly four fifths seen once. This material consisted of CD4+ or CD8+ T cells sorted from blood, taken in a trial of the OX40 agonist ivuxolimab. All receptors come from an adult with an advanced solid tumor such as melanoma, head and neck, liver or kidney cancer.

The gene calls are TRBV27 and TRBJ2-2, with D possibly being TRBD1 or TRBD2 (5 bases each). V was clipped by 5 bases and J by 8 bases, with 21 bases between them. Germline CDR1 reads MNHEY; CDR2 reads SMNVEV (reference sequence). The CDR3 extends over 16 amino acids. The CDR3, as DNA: TGTGCCAGCAGTCTACTCTCAGGGAATTTAGCGGGGGAGCTGTTTTTT. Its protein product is CASSLLSGNLAGELFF.

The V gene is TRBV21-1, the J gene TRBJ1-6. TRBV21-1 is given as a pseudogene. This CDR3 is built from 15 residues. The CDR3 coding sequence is TGTGCCAGCAGCACCCACCCGGCGTATGGTTCACCCCTCCACTTT. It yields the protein CASSTHPAYGSPLHF.

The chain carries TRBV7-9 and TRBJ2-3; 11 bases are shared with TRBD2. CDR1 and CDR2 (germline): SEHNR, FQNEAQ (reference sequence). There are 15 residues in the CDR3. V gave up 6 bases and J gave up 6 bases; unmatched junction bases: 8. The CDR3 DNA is TGTGCCAGCAGACTGACTAGCGGGGAGGGCGATACGCAGTATTTT. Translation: CASRLTSGEGDTQYF.

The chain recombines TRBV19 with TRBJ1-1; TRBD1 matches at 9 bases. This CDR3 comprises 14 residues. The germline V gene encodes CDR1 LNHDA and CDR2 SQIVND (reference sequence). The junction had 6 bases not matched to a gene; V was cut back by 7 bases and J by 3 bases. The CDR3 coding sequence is TGTGCCAGTACAAAACAGGGGGCGGACACTGAAGCTTTCTTT. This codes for CASTKQGADTEAFF.

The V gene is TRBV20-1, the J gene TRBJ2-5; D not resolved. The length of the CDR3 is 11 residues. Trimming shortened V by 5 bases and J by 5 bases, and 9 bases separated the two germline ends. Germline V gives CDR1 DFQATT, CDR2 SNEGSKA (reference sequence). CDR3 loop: CSAPFSETQYF. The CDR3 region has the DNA TGCAGTGCTCCTTTTAGTGAGACCCAGTACTTC.

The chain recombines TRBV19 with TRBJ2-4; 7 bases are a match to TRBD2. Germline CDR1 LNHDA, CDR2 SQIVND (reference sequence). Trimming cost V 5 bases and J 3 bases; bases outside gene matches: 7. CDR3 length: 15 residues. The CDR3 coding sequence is TGTGCCAGTAGTCCTAGCGGAGTGGGCAAAAACATTCAGTACTTC. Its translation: CASSPSGVGKNIQYF.

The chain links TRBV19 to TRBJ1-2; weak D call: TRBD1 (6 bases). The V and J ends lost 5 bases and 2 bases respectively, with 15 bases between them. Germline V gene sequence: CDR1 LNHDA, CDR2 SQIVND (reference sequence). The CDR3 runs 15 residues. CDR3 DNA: TGTGCCAGTAGTCCGACGGCAGGGGACAACTATGGCTACACCTTC. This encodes CASSPTAGDNYGYTF. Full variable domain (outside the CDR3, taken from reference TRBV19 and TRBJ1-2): DGGITQSPKYLFRKEGQNVTLSCEQNLNHDAMYWYRQDPGQGLRLIYYSQIVNDFQKGDIAEGYSVSREKKESFPLTVTSAQKNPTAFYLCASSPTAGDNYGYTFGSGTRLTVV.

The CDR3 protein is CASSFAMSELFF. CDR3 bases: TGTGCCAGCAGCTTCGCTATGTCTGAGCTGTTTTTT. The rearrangement links TRBV7-9 to TRBJ2-2; D not certain. The germline V gene has CDR1 SEHNR and CDR2 FQNEAQ (reference sequence). This CDR3 is built from 12 residues. Trimming removed 3 bases from V and 11 bases from J, with 10 bases in between.

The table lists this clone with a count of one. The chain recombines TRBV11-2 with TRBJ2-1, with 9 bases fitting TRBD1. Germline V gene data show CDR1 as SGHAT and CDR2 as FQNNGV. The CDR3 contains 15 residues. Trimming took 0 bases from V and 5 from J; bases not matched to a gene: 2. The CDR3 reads CASSLETGGHNEQFF. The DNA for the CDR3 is TGTGCCAGCAGCTTAGAGACAGGGGGACACAATGAGCAGTTCTTC. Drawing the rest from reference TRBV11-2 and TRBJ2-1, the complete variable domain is EAGVAQSPRYKIIEKRQSVAFWCNPISGHATLYWYQQILGQGPKLLIQFQNNGVVDDSQLPKDRFSAERLKGVDSTLKIQPAKLEDSAVYLCASSLETGGHNEQFFGPGTRLTVL.

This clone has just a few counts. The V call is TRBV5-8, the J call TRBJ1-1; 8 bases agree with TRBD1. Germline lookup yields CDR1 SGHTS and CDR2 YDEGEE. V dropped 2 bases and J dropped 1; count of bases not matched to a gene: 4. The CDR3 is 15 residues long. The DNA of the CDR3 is TGTGCCAGCAGCTTCCGGACAGGGAGGAACACTGAAGCTTTCTTT. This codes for CASSFRTGRNTEAFF. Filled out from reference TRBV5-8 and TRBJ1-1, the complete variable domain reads EAGVTQSPTHLIKTRGQQATLRCSPISGHTSVYWYQQALGLGLQFLLWYDEGEERNRGNFPPRFSGRQFPNYSSELNVNALELEDSALYLCASSFRTGRNTEAFFGQGTRLTVV.

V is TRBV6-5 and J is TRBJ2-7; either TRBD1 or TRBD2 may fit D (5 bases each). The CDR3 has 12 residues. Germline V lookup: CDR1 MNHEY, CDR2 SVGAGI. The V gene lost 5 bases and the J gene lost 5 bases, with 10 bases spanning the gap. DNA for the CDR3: TGTGCCAGCAGTAGTAGAGGGGACGAGCAGTACTTC. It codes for CASSSRGDEQYF.

The CDR3 loop is CASKQGTSADNEQFF. For the CDR3, the DNA is TGTGCCAGTAAACAGGGGACTAGCGCCGACAATGAGCAGTTCTTC. The chain carries TRBV19 and TRBJ2-1; 10 nucleotides match TRBD2. CDR3 length: 15 residues. The junction had 8 bases not matched to a gene; V was cut back by 7 bases and J by 5 bases. From germline, CDR1 is LNHDA and CDR2 SQIVND (reference sequence).

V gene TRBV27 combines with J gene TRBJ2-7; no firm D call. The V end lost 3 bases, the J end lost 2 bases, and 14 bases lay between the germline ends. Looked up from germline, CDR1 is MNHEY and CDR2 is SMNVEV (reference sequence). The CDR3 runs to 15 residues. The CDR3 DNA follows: TGTGCCAGCAGTTTGGGTAGTTTCCCTCCCTACGAGCAGTACTTC. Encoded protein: CASSLGSFPPYEQYF.

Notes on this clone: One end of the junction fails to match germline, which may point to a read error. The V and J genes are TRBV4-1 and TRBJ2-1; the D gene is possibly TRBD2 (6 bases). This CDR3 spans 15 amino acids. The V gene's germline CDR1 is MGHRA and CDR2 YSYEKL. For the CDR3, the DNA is TGCGCCAGCAGCCAAGATGGGGGGACCTACACTGAGCAGTTCTTC. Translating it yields CASSQDGGTYTEQFF.

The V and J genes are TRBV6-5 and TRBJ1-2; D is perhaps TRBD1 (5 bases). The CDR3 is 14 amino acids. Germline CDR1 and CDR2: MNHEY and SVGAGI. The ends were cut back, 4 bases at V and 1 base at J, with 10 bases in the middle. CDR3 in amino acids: CASSSEGLNYGYTF. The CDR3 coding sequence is TGTGCCAGCAGTTCGGAGGGACTTAACTATGGCTACACCTTC.

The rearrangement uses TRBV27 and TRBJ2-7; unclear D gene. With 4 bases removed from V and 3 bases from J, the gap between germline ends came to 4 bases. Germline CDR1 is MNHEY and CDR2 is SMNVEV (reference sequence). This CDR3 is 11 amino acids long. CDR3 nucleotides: TGTGCCAGCAGTTCGGTCTACGAGCAGTACTTC. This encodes CASSSVYEQYF.

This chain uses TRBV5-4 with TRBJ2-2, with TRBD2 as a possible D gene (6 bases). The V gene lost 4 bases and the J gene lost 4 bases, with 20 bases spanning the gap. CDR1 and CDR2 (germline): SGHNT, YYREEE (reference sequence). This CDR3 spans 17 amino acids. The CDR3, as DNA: TGTGCCAGCAGCCCGGAGGCGGCGGGATCGTTCACCGGGGAGCTGTTTTTT. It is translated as CASSPEAAGSFTGELFF.

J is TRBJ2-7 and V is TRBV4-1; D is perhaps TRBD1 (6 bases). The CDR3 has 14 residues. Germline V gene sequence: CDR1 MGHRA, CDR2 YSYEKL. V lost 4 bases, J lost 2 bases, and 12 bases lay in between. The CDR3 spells CASSLGAAAYEQYF. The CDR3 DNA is TGCGCCAGCAGCCTGGGGGCAGCGGCCTACGAGCAGTACTTC.

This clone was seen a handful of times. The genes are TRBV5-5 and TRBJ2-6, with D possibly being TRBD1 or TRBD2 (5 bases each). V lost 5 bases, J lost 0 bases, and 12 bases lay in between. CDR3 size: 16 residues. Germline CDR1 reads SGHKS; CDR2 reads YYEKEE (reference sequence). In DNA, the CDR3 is TGTGCCAGCAGAATCGGGGCCCACTCTGGGGCCAACGTCCTGACTTTC. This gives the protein CASRIGAHSGANVLTF.

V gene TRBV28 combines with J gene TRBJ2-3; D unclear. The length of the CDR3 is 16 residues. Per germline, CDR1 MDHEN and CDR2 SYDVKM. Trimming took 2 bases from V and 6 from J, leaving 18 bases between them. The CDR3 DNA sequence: TGTGCCAGCAGTTTAGCGTCCGAGTGGGCCCGCGATACGCAGTATTTT. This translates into CASSLASEWARDTQYF.

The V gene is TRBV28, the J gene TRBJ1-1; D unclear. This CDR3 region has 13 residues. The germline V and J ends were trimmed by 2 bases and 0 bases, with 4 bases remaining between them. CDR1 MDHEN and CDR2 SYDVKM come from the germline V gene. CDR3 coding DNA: TGTGCCAGCAGTTTAATGGTGAACACTGAAGCTTTCTTT. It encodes CASSLMVNTEAFF.

The CDR3 nucleotides are TGTGCCAGCAGTTGGGACAGTCTCTACGAGCAGTACTTC. This translates into CASSWDSLYEQYF. V and J are TRBV28 and TRBJ2-5; 7 bases map to TRBD1. The last part of the DNA fits TRBJ2-7 better; the J call may be wrong. Germline V gene data show CDR1 as MDHEN and CDR2 as SYDVKM. The CDR3 extends over 13 amino acids.

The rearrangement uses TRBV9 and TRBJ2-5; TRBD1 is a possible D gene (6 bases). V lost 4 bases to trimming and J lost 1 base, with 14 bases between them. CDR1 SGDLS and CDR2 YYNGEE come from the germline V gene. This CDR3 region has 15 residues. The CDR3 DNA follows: TGTGCCAGCAGCCCAACAACAGGGTTCCAAGAGACCCAGTACTTC. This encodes CASSPTTGFQETQYF.

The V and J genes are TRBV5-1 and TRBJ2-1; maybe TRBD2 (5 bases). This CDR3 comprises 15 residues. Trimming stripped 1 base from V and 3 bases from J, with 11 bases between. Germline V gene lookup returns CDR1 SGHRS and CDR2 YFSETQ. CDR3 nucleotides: TGCGCCAGCAGCTTGATCGGGGTTCACTACAATGAGCAGTTCTTC. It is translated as CASSLIGVHYNEQFF.

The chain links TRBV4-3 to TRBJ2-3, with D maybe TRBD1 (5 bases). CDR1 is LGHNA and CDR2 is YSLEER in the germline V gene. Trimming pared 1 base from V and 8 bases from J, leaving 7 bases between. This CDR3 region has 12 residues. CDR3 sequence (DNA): TGCGCCAGCAGCCAAGTAGGGGCTACGCAGTATTTT. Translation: CASSQVGATQYF.